This TCR beta chain was found in a study of T cell changes during pregnancy in multiple sclerosis. Trimming took 5 bases from V and 6 from J; bases not matched to a gene: 6. The germline V gene has CDR1 SGHRS and CDR2 YFSETQ. The CDR3 covers 15 residues. Assay used: immunoSEQ multiplex PCR; TCRdb lists only in-frame clones, some missing. The sample yields about 39,000 clones, less than 95% seen once. In this sample, this clone turned up once. The sequences come from CD4+ T cells from peripheral blood mononuclear cells, collected in the first trimester of pregnancy. The rearrangement links TRBV5-1 to TRBJ2-3; 13 bases align to TRBD2. This sequence originates from a female donor in good health, enrolled as a control in a pregnancy study. Here the CDR3 DNA reads TGCGCCAGCAGTTGGACTAGCGGGGGAGGGGATACGCAGTATTTT. Its protein is CASSWTSGGGDTQYF.